Sequencing of this T cell receptor beta chain was carried out in a study of shared clonotypes between healthy human individuals (dated by TCRdb to the early 2020s). For the study in its entirety: A couple of women and three men aged 18 to 49 years were included in the cohort. For each donor, CD4 naive and CD4 memory were each given three plates, CD8 naive was given two plates, and CD8 memory was given one plate. The study deeply sequenced blood TCR repertoires of five healthy adults to estimate repertoire size and the extent of clonotype sharing between individuals. Libraries were prepared and TCR repertoires were sequenced by different laboratories using diverse techniques, in order to increase sequencing depth and limit assay-specific biases. Each donor's leukapheresis produced roughly between about 0.8 and 8.9 billion PBMCs.

The junction carries 11 bases between V and J, which are trimmed by 4 bases and 4 bases respectively. As encoded in the germline V gene, CDR1 is SGHRS while CDR2 is YFSETQ. The CDR3 runs 13 amino acids, cysteine and phenylalanine included. The entry retains the CDR3 DNA only, 39 bases that are in frame from base 1. Note on this clone: No antigen is known for it. Within one base of it there is no much larger clone, and no base qualities were kept.

Findings and caveats that apply to the study as a whole: Sharing across several donors was observed for roughly 5.4% of naive CD4, 3% to 3.5% of naive CD8, 2.3% of memory CD4, and about 0.4% of memory CD8 clonotypes. Naive subsets generally had larger estimated clonotype richness than memory subsets did. Sampling was restricted to blood, and TCR repertoires in tissue are likely to differ from TCR repertoires in blood. Compared with non-shared clonotypes, the clonotypes found in all four sorted-subset donors had higher generation probabilities. Incomplete sequencing was indicated by rarefaction of sorted-subset datasets, despite the large sequencing depth. Pairwise subsampling led to the expectation that sequencing depth would affect the degree of clonotype sharing among donors. Because the study included a small number of donors, the genetic and exposure-history diversity represented was limited.

Healthy HIV-negative adults with no recently reported acute infections or vaccinations were included as donors. Every donor was a Caucasian adult residing in Nashville, Tennessee, USA. The CD8 memory samples were a combination of magnetically selected CD45RO+ cells and CCR7-negative CD45RA+ effector memory (TemRA) cells. Blood was collected by leukapheresis, and PBMCs were isolated by Ficoll-Histopaque density gradient centrifugation and then cryopreserved in liquid nitrogen vapor phase. Analytical flow cytometry was used to check the purity and quantity of every magnetically sorted T cell population. Each sorted fraction had its genomic DNA isolated and then quantified by UV absorbance on a Nanodrop 2000c. TCR CDR3 regions were amplified from genomic DNA by multiplex PCR using the deep immunoSEQ assay. Extracted genomic DNA from each cell subset was distributed evenly across all wells of several immunoSEQ 96-well plates, and each plate was treated as a replicate. For sorted subsets, about 200 ng genomic DNA, equal to 25,000 to 35,000 T cell genomes, was loaded into each replicate PCR. Purified libraries were quantified with a Qubit 3.0 fluorometer, sized on a Bioanalyzer 2100, and re-quantified with the KAPA Library Quantification kit. Every immunoSEQ 96-well plate was sequenced on a separate single-read 150-cycle Illumina NextSeq 550 flow cell. The study's own analysis went as follows. Because only junctional sequences without quality scores were contained in the immunoSEQ output, filtering matching that applied to full-length reads could not be performed. Sequences were annotated with PyIR, a Python wrapper for IgBLAST v1.9, using IMGT germline references to assign V/J genes and CDR3. Reads with weak V/J assignments (E-value above 1e-6), missing CDR3, stop codons, out-of-frame junctions, or ambiguous translated residues were removed. A V3J clonotype was defined by an identical inferred V gene, J gene, and CDR3 amino acid sequence. Percentage overlap between repertoires was calculated by dividing the number of shared unique clonotypes by the size of the smaller repertoire. RTK rarefaction, the Chao1 estimator, and Recon v2.1 estimates of unobserved clonotypes were used to assess repertoire richness. For all TCRbeta clonotypes obtained by the gDNA method from a few donors, generation probabilities were computed with OLGA. This is the immuneACCESS table as TCRdb keeps it, with only in-frame sequences that have V and J called. A part of the clones is gone; compared with another copy, unresolved V genes explain less than half, and the rest is unexplained. V, J and clone size derive from that table, while D and trimming were established from the DNA sequence. This sample is represented by over 100,000 clones; over 65% of them were singletons. The ten most abundant clones make up roughly 24% of the sample.

The rearranged segments are TRBV5-1 and TRBJ1-2, and TRBD1 may be the D gene, going by 6 matching bases. The TCR comes from a woman aged 25 to 39 in good health. What was sequenced was memory CD8+ T cells sorted from blood. According to the study, the label for this sample's cell subset or site signals: CD45RO+ cells pooled with CCR7-negative TemRA cells. The CDR3 region: CASSDTGSYGYTF. The DNA sequence is TGCGCCAGCAGCGATACAGGGAGCTATGGCTACACCTTC.